This TCR beta chain originates from a study of identical twins (dated by TCRdb to about 2016). About the full investigation: To test whether fetal clonotypes persist, this study deep-sequenced TCR alpha and beta repertoires from monozygotic twins, from unrelated adults of various ages, and from cord blood. Replicate twin experiments were performed at different times using different library preparation protocols to rule out contamination.

The investigation overall reported the following: Invariant T cells such as MAIT and iNKT could partly confound zero-insertion analyses, though diverse VJ usage argued against this for most clonotypes. The excess sharing between twins in beta out-of-frame sequences was weaker because fewer shared sequences reduced the signal-to-noise ratio. Fewer insertions were carried by abundant cord blood beta clonotypes; a weaker similar trend was observed in young adult naive repertoires, while no such trend was observed in memory repertoires. Because the same donors could not be followed over many years, the conclusions depended on cross-sectional statistical analysis. Compared with coincidental sharing between unrelated individuals, out-of-frame TCR alpha sequences shared between twins had an excess of sequences with low generation probability. In monozygotic twins, out-of-frame TCR alpha sharing was systematically underestimated by recombination models, although the models agreed with sharing between unrelated individuals.

Every donor was a healthy Caucasian. Three unrelated non-twin adults were additionally sequenced: a male aged 18 to 29, a male aged 50 to 60 and a female aged 50 to 60. Miltenyi CD45RO+ enrichment and human naive T-cell isolation kits were used to isolate memory (CD45RO+) and naive T cells from PBMC. Receptor libraries were prepared by 5' RACE. The reads were generated on an Illumina HiSeq 2000. A universal primer binding site was introduced by template switching, and a unique molecular identifier was present in the final cDNA, enabling accurate counting of TCR cDNA molecules. Specific primers in the conserved constant-segment region were used to synthesize first-strand cDNA for TCR alpha and beta chains. To control for contamination, each cDNA library was double barcoded with a SMART-Mk sample barcode plus Illumina barcodes. TruSeq adapter sequences along with Illumina sample barcodes were introduced in two successive PCR steps. Sequencing of the TCR alpha and beta cDNA libraries was done on the Illumina HiSeq platform using custom primers. For the original study's pipeline: MiGEC was used to process raw reads and extract unique molecular identifiers, and MiXCR was used to find CDR3 positions. Recombination models were inferred per individual with the repgenHMM and IGoR tools using an EM algorithm. The tcR package in R was used for shared clonotype analysis, with sharing normalized by the product of cloneset sizes. To study raw recombination without the effects of thymic and clonal selection, out-of-frame nonproductive sequences were analyzed. The public reads were reprocessed in TCRdb via fastp at Q25 and MiXCR, keeping in-frame beta chains. All rows with the same CDR3 protein become a single entry with the most common DNA and genes. TCRdb, not the original authors, processed these V and J calls. This sample is represented by 450,000 or so distinct CDR3 sequences; less than 20% of them were singletons. The top ten hold roughly 12% of the sample.

CDR1 and CDR2 are drawn from the germline V gene: MGHDK, SYGVNS. Trimming takes 5 bases from V and 7 bases from J, and the germline ends sit 9 bases apart. Measured from the cysteine to the phenylalanine, the CDR3 is 11 residues long. The sequence is cut down to CDR3 DNA, 33 bases in frame from base 1. The sample holds many counts of this clonotype. Its antigen is still unknown. No base qualities exist here, and no much larger clone lies one base off it. Recombination linked TRBV25-1 to TRBJ2-7; the D region possibly corresponds to TRBD2 (5 bases align). Sequencing was performed on naive T cells sorted from blood. The sample's cell subset or site, from its label and the paper: cells isolated with a human naive T-cell isolation kit. The sequence was collected from a man aged 50 or older in good health. The CDR3 has the sequence CASSIAREQYF. The DNA is TGTGCCAGCAGTATAGCGAGGGAGCAGTACTTC.